The entry that follows covers one TCR beta chain sequence. Its antigen remains unidentified. This record belongs to a study of T cells in localized non-small cell lung cancer. The study, taken as a whole, reports: Uninvolved adjacent lung showed the highest T cell clonality, exceeding tumor. A median of about 52 clones ranked among the top 100 in tumor appeared in adjacent lung.

TCRdb keeps only in-frame clones here, not all; method: immunoSEQ multiplex PCR. The sample lists tens of thousands of clones, about 90% occurring once. V lost 0 bases and J lost 2, with 11 bases in between. The germline V gene has CDR1 LGHNA and CDR2 YNFKEQ. This CDR3 has 15 amino acids. This specimen was peripheral blood, taken before any cancer treatment. This TCR came from a woman aged 40-70 years with stage I lung adenocarcinoma. The chain carries TRBV4-2 and TRBJ2-7, with D possibly TRBD1 on 6 matching bases. The CDR3 sequence is CASSQELQGPYEQYF. CDR3 nucleotide sequence: TGTGCCAGCAGCCAAGAGTTACAGGGCCCCTACGAGCAGTACTTC.